The T cell receptor beta chain under discussion was sequenced for a study of lymphopenia after photon versus proton radiotherapy. Study-level results: Relative stability marked proton patients; photon patients lost diversity and naive cells. In patients who died, overall survival fell as post-nadir TCR diversity dropped more. Authors raise, but do not show, better survival with proton therapy.

In germline, CDR1 is MNHEY, CDR2 SMNVEV (reference sequence). The CDR3 has 12 residues. V was pared by 5 bases and J by 7 bases, with 11 bases between. With respect to this clone: Its specificity is not known.

Profiling relied on immunoSEQ multiplex PCR, and the TCRdb table lists in-frame clones only, not all of them. The sample lists 55,000 to 85,000 clones, 92% seen once, with about 2.2% in the top ten. The source material was peripheral blood, sampled from a patient treated with photon-based radiotherapy. This TCR derives from a woman between 40 and 50 years old with cholangiocarcinoma. This sequence joins TRBV27 and TRBJ1-1; D is possibly TRBD1 (5 bases). The CDR3 DNA reads as TGTGCCAGCAGTCGCGTGGGGGATGAAGCTTTCTTT. It specifies CASSRVGDEAFF.